Listed here are 14 T cell receptor beta chains from one sample, sequenced in a study of T-cell reconstitution after alpha-beta-depleted transplantation in children. As it was prepared, the TCRbeta library received unique molecular identifiers. Each CDR3 protein gets one entry after TCRdb re-called the PCR reads with MiXCR. The table lists around 130,000 distinct CDR3 sequences, roughly 9% of them singletons. The input for sequencing was PBMCs, mostly from graft donor cells, taken 180 days after TCRalphabeta/CD19-depleted stem cell transplant. The receptor source for this set is a girl less than two years old who had a stem cell transplant for combined immunodeficiency, so the T cells may come from the graft donor.

This clonotype appeared a few times. The chain carries TRBV18 and TRBJ2-1; no clear D. V lost 2 bases to trimming and J lost 6 bases, with 14 bases between them. The germline V gene has CDR1 KGHSH and CDR2 LQKENI. The CDR3 spans 15 residues. The CDR3 DNA reads TGTGCCAGCTCACCAAGGAGCCCGCTAGGCAATGAGCAGTTCTTC. It translates to CASSPRSPLGNEQFF.

This sequence joins TRBV25-1 and TRBJ1-6, with 7 bases that match TRBD1. The germline V gene has CDR1 MGHDK and CDR2 SYGVNS. V shed 5 bases, J shed 8 bases, and the junction held 9 bases outside the gene matches. The CDR3 is made up of 15 amino acids. The chain's CDR3 is CASSSNRGWDSPLHF. The DNA for the CDR3 is TGTGCCAGCAGTTCTAACAGGGGTTGGGATTCACCCCTCCACTTT.

This clonotype turned up a few times. The rearrangement uses TRBV10-3 and TRBJ2-7, with 15 bases lining up with TRBD2. Germline loops: CDR1 ENHRY, CDR2 SYGVKD. This CDR3 spans 18 amino acids. The junction had 7 bases not matched to a gene; V was cut back by 4 bases and J by 0 bases. The CDR3, as DNA: TGTGCCATCAGTGCCGGGACTAGCGGGAGGCTGTTCTCCTACGAGCAGTACTTC. This translates into CAISAGTSGRLFSYEQYF.

J is TRBJ2-2 and V is TRBV19; 12 nucleotides align to TRBD1. The germline V gene encodes CDR1 LNHDA and CDR2 SQIVND (reference sequence). V shed 1 base and J 0 bases; nucleotides not matched to a gene: 6. The CDR3 extends over 19 amino acids. The CDR3 nucleotides are TGTGCCAGTAGTATAGGGCGGGACAGGGGGCAAGCGAACACCGGGGAGCTGTTTTTT. The encoded protein is CASSIGRDRGQANTGELFF. The entire variable domain, with the rest obtained from reference TRBV19 and TRBJ2-2, is as follows: DGGITQSPKYLFRKEGQNVTLSCEQNLNHDAMYWYRQDPGQGLRLIYYSQIVNDFQKGDIAEGYSVSREKKESFPLTVTSAQKNPTAFYLCASSIGRDRGQANTGELFFGEGSRLTVL.

This clonotype came up a few times. The V and J genes are TRBV10-3 and TRBJ1-1, with 10 bases fitting TRBD1. The CDR3 contains 17 residues. V dropped 7 bases and J dropped 1; count of bases not matched to a gene: 12. CDR1 ENHRY and CDR2 SYGVKD come from the germline V gene. The CDR3 DNA sequence: TGTGCCATCACCCGGGACAGGGGATTAATTAGGAACACTGAAGCTTTCTTT. Translation gives CAITRDRGLIRNTEAFF.

The chain combines TRBV7-2 with TRBJ2-7; D gene unclear. V lost 1 base to trimming and J lost 7 bases, with 11 bases between them. CDR1 is SGHTA and CDR2 is FQGNSA in the germline V gene. The CDR3 length is 13 residues. The CDR3 reads CASSLDSPWEQYF. The DNA of the CDR3 is TGTGCCAGCAGCTTAGATAGCCCCTGGGAGCAGTACTTC.

This clonotype was seen repeatedly, ten times or more. The chain is built from TRBV2 and TRBJ2-3; D call uncertain. Germline CDR1 is SNHLY and CDR2 is FYNNEI. V was trimmed by 1 base and J by 1 base, leaving 6 bases between them. CDR3 length: 14 residues. The CDR3, as DNA: TGTGCCAGCAGTGAAGGAGGCGGCACAGATACGCAGTATTTT. Translated, it gives CASSEGGGTDTQYF.

This clonotype occurred a few times. The chain employs TRBV21-1 and TRBJ1-2; TRBD1 is the table's D call and was not checked against the DNA. TRBV21-1 is given as a pseudogene. This CDR3 is 12 amino acids long. Here the CDR3 reads CASSRGGETHTF. CDR3 nucleotide sequence: TGTGCCAGCAGCAGAGGGGGGGAAACACACACCTTC.

There are many counts of this clonotype. The chain couples TRBV6-1 to TRBJ1-2; TRBD1 matches at 8 bases. CDR1 is MNHNS and CDR2 is SASEGT in the germline V gene. The CDR3 runs 15 residues. V dropped 6 bases and J dropped 4; count of bases not matched to a gene: 10. The CDR3 is CASSRPGTGSYGYTF. The CDR3 bases are TGTGCCAGCAGCCGTCCCGGGACAGGCTCCTATGGCTACACCTTC.

This clonotype was seen a few times. The V and J genes are TRBV12-3 or TRBV12-4 and TRBJ1-2; no definite D call. Trimming left V 1 base short and J 6 bases short, with 15 bases between. The CDR3 length is 15 residues. The CDR3 loop reads CASSLEGIPIDGYTF. The DNA of the CDR3 is TGTGCCAGCAGTTTAGAGGGCATCCCGATAGATGGCTACACCTTC.

This clonotype has more than one count but fewer than ten. V gene TRBV7-2 combines with J gene TRBJ2-2, with TRBD2 matching 10 bases. Trimming cost V 0 bases and J 5 bases; bases outside gene matches: 0. The CDR3 is made up of 15 amino acids. Germline CDR1 and CDR2: SGHTA and FQGNSA. This CDR3 reads CASSLALAGTGELFF. The CDR3 DNA reads as TGTGCCAGCAGCTTAGCACTAGCGGGAACCGGGGAGCTGTTTTTT.

The chain employs TRBV20-1 and TRBJ2-4, with D maybe TRBD1 (5 bases). Between the trimmed V and J ends, which lost 0 bases and 0 bases, there was a span of 12 bases. CDR3 length: 16 amino acids. The germline gives CDR1 DFQATT, CDR2 SNEGSKA (reference sequence). CDR3 DNA: TGCAGTGCTAGAGATCAAAGGGGTCTAGCCAAAAACATTCAGTACTTC. It is translated as CSARDQRGLAKNIQYF.

This clonotype was detected only a few times. CDR3 sequence reads: CSAIMGQGLLNTEAFF. Here the CDR3 DNA reads TGCAGTGCTATCATGGGACAGGGACTTTTGAACACTGAAGCTTTCTTT. The chain carries TRBV20-1 and TRBJ1-1, with 9 bases lining up with TRBD1. CDR1 and CDR2 (germline): DFQATT, SNEGSKA (reference sequence). The CDR3 runs to 16 residues. After removal of 4 bases from V and 0 bases from J, the junction contained 9 bases not matched to a gene.

The sample holds many counts of this clonotype. The CDR3, as DNA: TGCAGTGCTATGGGACAGATTAGCAATCAGCCCCAGCATTTT. Its protein product is CSAMGQISNQPQHF. The chain couples TRBV20-1 to TRBJ1-5, with TRBD1 matching over 7 bases. The CDR3 sequence is 14 residues long. Germline assignment: CDR1 DFQATT and CDR2 SNEGSKA (reference sequence). V lost 4 bases and J lost 0; bases outside the gene matches: 3.